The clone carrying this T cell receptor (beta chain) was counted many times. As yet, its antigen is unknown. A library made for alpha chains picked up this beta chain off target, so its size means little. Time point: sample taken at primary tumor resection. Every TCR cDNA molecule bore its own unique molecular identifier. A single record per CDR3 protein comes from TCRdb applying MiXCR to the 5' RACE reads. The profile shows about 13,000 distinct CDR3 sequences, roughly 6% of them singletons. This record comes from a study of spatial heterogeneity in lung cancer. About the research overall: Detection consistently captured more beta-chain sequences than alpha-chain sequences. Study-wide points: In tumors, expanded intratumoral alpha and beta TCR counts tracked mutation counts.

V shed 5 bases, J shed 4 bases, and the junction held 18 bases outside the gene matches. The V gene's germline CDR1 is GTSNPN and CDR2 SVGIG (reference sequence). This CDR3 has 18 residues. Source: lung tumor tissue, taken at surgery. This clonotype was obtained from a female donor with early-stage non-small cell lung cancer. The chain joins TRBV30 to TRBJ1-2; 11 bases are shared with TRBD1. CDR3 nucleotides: TGTGCCTGGGAGCGATCGTGGTTGGGACAGGGGGTAGGCTATGGCTACACCTTC. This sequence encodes CAWERSWLGQGVGYGYTF.